The 20 T cell receptor beta chains reported below all come from one sample, sequenced in a study of cytomegalovirus exposure and HLA in healthy donors. The study ran its PCR with 60 Vbeta and 13 Jbeta primers. Sequencing was performed with immunoSEQ multiplex PCR; in TCRdb, only in-frame clones are kept and a portion is missing. The table shows 150,000 to 200,000 clones, with 80% occurring only once. Source material: PBMCs. These receptors were collected from a male donor in good health and CMV-seropositive.

The V and J genes are TRBV28 and TRBJ2-7, with TRBD2 matching 9 bases. The V segment lost 7 bases and the J segment 4 bases; nucleotides outside the gene matches: 11. The germline V gene encodes CDR1 MDHEN and CDR2 SYDVKM. CDR3 length: 15 amino acids. The CDR3 sequence is CASTTRAGGPYEQYF. CDR3 nucleotides: TGTGCCAGCACCACTAGGGCGGGAGGGCCTTACGAGCAGTACTTC.

This chain joins TRBV19 and TRBJ1-2; TRBD1 is a possible D gene (6 bases). The CDR3 is 13 residues long. Germline V lookup: CDR1 LNHDA, CDR2 SQIVND (reference sequence). Trimming removed 8 bases at V and 5 bases at J, with 15 bases between. This CDR3 reads CASAREGGYGYTF. CDR3 sequence (DNA): TGTGCCAGTGCCAGGGAGGGGGGATATGGCTACACCTTC.

The chain carries TRBV5-1 and TRBJ1-5; no firm D call. V was clipped by 6 bases and J by 0 bases, with 13 bases between them. Germline V gene sequence: CDR1 SGHRS, CDR2 YFSETQ. CDR3 length equals 15 residues. CDR3 sequence reads: CASTKDGDSNQPQHF. CDR3 bases: TGCGCCAGCACCAAGGACGGGGATAGCAATCAGCCCCAGCATTTT.

The sample holds a few counts of this clone. The chain recombines TRBV19 with TRBJ2-1; TRBD1 is a possible D gene (6 bases). Trimming removed 0 bases at V and 4 bases at J, with 19 bases between. The germline V gene encodes CDR1 LNHDA and CDR2 SQIVND (reference sequence). The CDR3 extends over 18 amino acids. In DNA, the CDR3 is TGTGCCAGTAGTATAGATCCCCCAGACAGGAGACTATACAATGAGCAGTTCTTC. Amino acid sequence: CASSIDPPDRRLYNEQFF.

The CDR3 sequence is CASSPTGTGTHYGYTF. The CDR3 DNA follows: TGTGCCAGCAGTCCCACCGGGACAGGGACACACTATGGCTACACCTTC. This chain links TRBV5-4 with TRBJ1-2; TRBD1 matches 9 bases. The CDR3 loop spans 16 amino acids. Germline-derived CDR1 and CDR2 are SGHNT and YYREEE (reference sequence). Trimming at V came to 5 bases and at J to 3 bases, leaving 11 bases not matched to a gene.

The chain carries TRBV6-5 and TRBJ1-5; 8 nucleotides match TRBD1. The CDR3 is made up of 15 amino acids. With 2 bases clipped from V and 9 bases from J, the junction kept 9 bases outside the gene matches. Looked up from germline, CDR1 is MNHEY and CDR2 is SVGAGI. CDR3 in amino acids: CASSYGQGYKGPQHF. CDR3 bases: TGTGCCAGCAGTTACGGACAGGGCTACAAGGGGCCCCAGCATTTT.

This clone was detected only once. The chain has TRBV27 and TRBJ1-4, with 8 bases that match TRBD1. From germline, CDR1 is MNHEY and CDR2 SMNVEV (reference sequence). Trimming at V came to 5 bases and at J to 8 bases, leaving 10 bases not matched to a gene. CDR3 length: 15 amino acids. This chain's CDR3 is CASSPRQGRWEKLFF. Written as DNA, the CDR3 is TGTGCCAGCAGTCCCCGACAGGGGCGTTGGGAAAAACTGTTTTTT.

CDR3 nucleotides: TGTGCCAGCAGCCCCAACTCATGGGACAGGGAGAGCTATGGCTACACCTTC. It specifies CASSPNSWDRESYGYTF. The V call is TRBV28, the J call TRBJ1-2, with 9 bases identical to TRBD1. Losses at the gene ends were 6 bases for V and 4 bases for J; bases not matched to a gene: 15. The CDR3 contains 17 residues. Germline assignment: CDR1 MDHEN and CDR2 SYDVKM.

V and J are TRBV6-5 and TRBJ1-2; D not certain. Trimming shortened V by 0 bases and J by 6 bases, and 11 bases separated the two germline ends. Germline CDR1 reads MNHEY; CDR2 reads SVGAGI. CDR3 size: 14 residues. The CDR3 protein is CASSYSDMSDGYTF. DNA of the CDR3: TGTGCCAGCAGTTACTCCGATATGTCAGATGGCTACACCTTC.

The chain couples TRBV6-5 to TRBJ2-2; D gene uncertain. This CDR3 spans 14 amino acids. V was shortened by 0 bases and J by 5 bases, with 7 bases between the two germline ends. CDR1 and CDR2 (germline): MNHEY, SVGAGI. CDR3 nucleotide sequence: TGTGCCAGCAGTTACTCGTTTAGAACCGGGGAGCTGTTTTTT. Encoded protein: CASSYSFRTGELFF.

V is TRBV28 and J is TRBJ2-1, with 8 bases aligning to TRBD1. CDR1 and CDR2 from the germline V gene are MDHEN and SYDVKM. V dropped 4 bases and J dropped 8; count of bases not matched to a gene: 13. The CDR3 runs to 16 residues. The DNA of the CDR3 is TGTGCCAGCAGTTCGCAGGACAGGGTGGGGTTGGATGAGCAGTTCTTC. It is translated as CASSSQDRVGLDEQFF. Based on the CDR3 plus reference TRBV28 and TRBJ2-1, the full variable domain is DVKVTQSSRYLVKRTGEKVFLECVQDMDHENMFWYRQDPGLGLRLIYFSYDVKMKEKGDIPEGYSVSREKKERFSLILESASTNQTSMYLCASSSQDRVGLDEQFFGPGTRLTVL.

This clone was detected once. The rearrangement links TRBV7-2 to TRBJ2-7; D is perhaps TRBD1 (5 bases). The length of the CDR3 is 16 residues. The germline CDR1 and CDR2 sequences are SGHTA and FQGNSA. Trimming left V 5 bases short and J 7 bases short, with 24 bases between. CDR3 sequence reads: CASSLFGQGTLREQYF. The CDR3 coding sequence is TGTGCCAGCAGCCTATTCGGGCAGGGAACTTTACGAGAGCAGTACTTC.

As to this clone: Other DNA sequences in the same sample also yield this CDR3. The chain couples TRBV4-3 to TRBJ2-3; tentatively, D is TRBD2 (6 bases). Looked up from germline, CDR1 is LGHNA and CDR2 is YSLEER. Trimming left V 1 base short and J 10 bases short, with 18 bases between. This CDR3 is built from 15 residues. CDR3 DNA sequence: TGCGCCAGCAGCCAAGCGGGCGGGGAGTTGGTTTCGCAGTATTTT. Protein product: CASSQAGGELVSQYF.

Regarding this clone: Sequence at one end of the junction differs from germline and may be a read error. The J gene is TRBJ2-7, the V gene TRBV27; D is uncertain. This CDR3 contains 13 residues. CDR1 and CDR2 (germline): MNHEY, SMNVEV (reference sequence). The CDR3 is CATGRRYSYGQYF. The CDR3 DNA reads TGTGCCACCGGCCGGCGGTACTCCTACGGGCAGTACTTC.

The CDR3 coding sequence is TGTGCCAGCAGTTATTTGGGGGCAGGACAGCCCCAGCATTTT. Amino acid sequence: CASSYLGAGQPQHF. V is TRBV6-5 and J is TRBJ1-5; maybe TRBD1 (6 bases). CDR3 length: 14 residues. Germline V gene lookup returns CDR1 MNHEY and CDR2 SVGAGI. V was clipped by 3 bases and J by 7 bases, with 13 bases between them.

CDR3 in DNA: TGTGCCAGCTCACCAAGACCTAGCGGGGGCTCCTACGAGCAGTACTTC. Protein sequence: CASSPRPSGGSYEQYF. The gene calls are TRBV18 and TRBJ2-7; 10 bases line up with TRBD2. CDR3 size: 16 residues. V was pared by 2 bases and J by 0 bases, with 4 bases of the junction left unmatched. Germline V gene lookup returns CDR1 KGHSH and CDR2 LQKENI.

Concerning this clone: Sequence at one end of the junction differs from germline and may be a read error. J is TRBJ1-2 and V is TRBV5-1, with D unresolved. The CDR3 covers 10 residues. Germline-derived CDR1 and CDR2 are SGHRS and YFSETQ. The DNA of the CDR3 is TGCGCCAGCAGCTTGGCGGGAGTGGTCTTC. It specifies CASSLAGVVF.

The V call is TRBV27, the J call TRBJ1-4, with 8 bases lining up with TRBD1. The V gene's germline CDR1 is MNHEY and CDR2 SMNVEV (reference sequence). The V and J ends lost 4 bases and 5 bases, in that order; junction bases with no gene match: 6. The CDR3 loop spans 15 amino acids. In DNA, the CDR3 is TGTGCCAGCAGTTCGATCAGGGGGCGGAATGAAAAACTGTTTTTT. Its protein is CASSSIRGRNEKLFF.

This chain connects TRBV2 to TRBJ2-7; TRBD1 matches 8 bases. Germline V gene sequence: CDR1 SNHLY, CDR2 FYNNEI. The V and J ends lost 8 bases and 2 bases, in that order; junction bases with no gene match: 8. The CDR3 contains 14 residues. Here the CDR3 reads CASAWGTGPYEQYF. The CDR3 bases are TGTGCCAGCGCCTGGGGGACAGGACCCTACGAGCAGTACTTC.

The rearrangement joins TRBV29-1 to TRBJ2-5; TRBD2 agrees at 8 bases. Gene TRBJ2-7 matches the end of the DNA better, so the J call may be wrong. The CDR3 covers 13 residues. Germline V CDR1 and CDR2: SQVTM, ANQGSEA. CDR3 DNA: TGCAGCGTTGGAAAACTAGCGGACTACGAGCAGTACTTC. Translation: CSVGKLADYEQYF.